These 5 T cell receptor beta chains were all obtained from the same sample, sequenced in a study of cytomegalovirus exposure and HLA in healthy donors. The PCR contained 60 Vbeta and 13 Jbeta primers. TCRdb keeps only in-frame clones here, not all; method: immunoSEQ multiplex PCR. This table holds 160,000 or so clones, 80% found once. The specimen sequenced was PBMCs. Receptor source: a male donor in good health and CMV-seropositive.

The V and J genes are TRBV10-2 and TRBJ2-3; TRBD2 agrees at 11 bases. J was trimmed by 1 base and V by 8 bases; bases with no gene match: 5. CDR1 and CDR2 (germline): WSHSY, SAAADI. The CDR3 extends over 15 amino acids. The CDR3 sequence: CASGLGLAGTDTQYF. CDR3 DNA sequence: TGCGCCAGCGGGTTGGGACTAGCGGGCACAGATACGCAGTATTTT.

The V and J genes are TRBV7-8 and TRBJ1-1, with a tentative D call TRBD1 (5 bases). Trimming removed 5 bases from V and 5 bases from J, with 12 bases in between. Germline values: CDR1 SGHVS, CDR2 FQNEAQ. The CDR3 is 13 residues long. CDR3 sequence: CASSRGSPTEAFF. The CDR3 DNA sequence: TGTGCCAGCAGCCGGGGGAGCCCAACTGAAGCTTTCTTT. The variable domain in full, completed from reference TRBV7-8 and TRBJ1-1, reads GAGVSQSPRYKVAKRGQDVALRCDPISGHVSLFWYQQALGQGPEFLTYFQNEAQLDKSGLPSDRFFAERPEGSVSTLKIQRTQQEDSAVYLCASSRGSPTEAFFGQGTRLTVV.

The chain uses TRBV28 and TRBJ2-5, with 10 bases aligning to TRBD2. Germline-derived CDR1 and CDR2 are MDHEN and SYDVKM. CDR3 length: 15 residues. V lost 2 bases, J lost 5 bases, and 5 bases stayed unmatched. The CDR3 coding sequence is TGTGCCAGCAGTTTAAGCGGGAGGGAGATCGAGACCCAGTACTTC. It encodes CASSLSGREIETQYF.

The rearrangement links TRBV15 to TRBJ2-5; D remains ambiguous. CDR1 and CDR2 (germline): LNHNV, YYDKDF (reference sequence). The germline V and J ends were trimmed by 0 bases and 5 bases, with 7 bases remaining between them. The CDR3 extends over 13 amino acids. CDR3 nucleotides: TGTGCCACCAGCAGAGATGTACGGGAGACCCAGTACTTC. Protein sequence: CATSRDVRETQYF.

This chain's CDR3 is CASRVTGDSEGYTF. DNA for the CDR3: TGTGCCAGCAGGGTGACGGGGGACTCGGAAGGCTACACCTTC. The chain couples TRBV27 to TRBJ1-2; D is perhaps TRBD1 (5 bases). The CDR3 consists of 14 residues. Germline V gene sequence: CDR1 MNHEY, CDR2 SMNVEV (reference sequence). V was clipped by 6 bases and J by 8 bases, with 19 bases between them.